A selection of T cell receptor beta chains follows, all from one sample in a study of blood T cell repertoires in COVID-19. Generated by immunoSEQ multiplex PCR, the TCRdb table keeps only in-frame clones and is missing some. Of 160,000 or so clones in the sample, 70% to 90% were seen once. Material for sequencing was peripheral blood. These receptors all come from a man aged 40-55 years with acute or convalescent COVID-19. Both conserved end residues are part of each CDR3. A D gene is named only where the DNA matches it firmly. Expanded clones are given a class, and other clones once, few, many or no size at all.

d_gene	v_gene	j_gene	abundance	CDR3aa	CDR3nt
TRBD1	TRBV7-3	TRBJ1-1	-	CASSVAGGNTEAFF	TGTGCCAGCAGCGTGGCAGGGGGGAACACTGAAGCTTTCTTT
TRBD2	TRBV29-1	TRBJ2-1	-	CSVEWGLAPGEQFF	TGCAGCGTTGAATGGGGACTAGCACCCGGGGAGCAGTTCTTC
-	TRBV6-5	TRBJ1-1	-	CASTSGATLDTEAFF	TGTGCCAGCACGTCAGGGGCCACCTTGGACACTGAAGCTTTCTTT
-	TRBV6-4	TRBJ2-3	few	CASSYRGAPTDTQYF	TGTGCCAGCAGTTACCGGGGAGCTCCAACCGATACGCAGTATTTT
-	TRBV3-1/TRBV3-2	TRBJ1-5	-	CASSQSRGSNQPQHF	TGTGCCAGCAGCCAATCCAGGGGAAGCAATCAGCCCCAGCATTTT
-	TRBV7-9	TRBJ1-2	-	CASSLSPTADHGYTF	TGTGCCAGCAGCTTATCCCCGACAGCCGATCACGGCTACACCTTC
-	TRBV7-9	TRBJ1-6	-	CASSSDRSYNSPLHF	TGTGCCAGCAGCTCAGACAGGTCTTATAATTCACCCCTCCACTTT
TRBD1	TRBV13	TRBJ1-2	-	CASSLGRGRHGYTF	TGTGCCAGCAGCTTGGGCAGGGGGCGGCATGGCTACACCTTC
-	TRBV6-1	TRBJ2-6	-	CASSDPTGPGANVLTF	TGTGCCAGCAGTGACCCGACAGGTCCTGGGGCCAACGTCCTGACTTTC
-	TRBV19	TRBJ2-5	-	CASSIGDRQTQETQYF	TGTGCCAGTAGTATTGGTGACAGGCAAACCCAAGAGACCCAGTACTTC
-	TRBV27	TRBJ1-1	-	CASIPPGPGKTEAFF	TGTGCCAGCATCCCCCCCGGGCCGGGGAAGACTGAAGCTTTCTTT
-	TRBV25-1	TRBJ1-6	-	CASAERGSNSPLHF	TGTGCCAGCGCCGAGCGGGGTAGTAATTCACCCCTCCACTTT
-	TRBV15	TRBJ2-3	-	CATSKGGGTDTQYF	TGTGCCACCAGCAAGGGGGGGGGCACAGATACGCAGTATTTT
-	TRBV5-6	TRBJ1-6	-	CASSLAMAAQDSPLHF	TGTGCCAGCAGCTTGGCCATGGCGGCCCAAGACTCACCCCTCCACTTT
-	TRBV6-5	TRBJ2-7	-	CASSPPGSSYEQYF	TGTGCCAGCAGCCCGCCCGGTAGCTCCTACGAGCAGTACTTC
TRBD1	TRBV7-3	TRBJ1-1	once	CASSRGQGATEAFF	TGTGCCAGCAGCCGGGGACAGGGGGCGACTGAAGCTTTCTTT
TRBD1	TRBV2	TRBJ1-1	-	CASSTGQGAGTEAFF	TGTGCCAGCAGTACCGGACAGGGGGCGGGAACTGAAGCTTTCTTT
-	TRBV6-2/TRBV6-3	TRBJ1-5	-	CASSYPSTNQPQHF	TGTGCCAGCAGTTACCCCAGTACCAATCAGCCCCAGCATTTT
-	TRBV7-2	TRBJ1-1	-	CASRAEGRAEAFF	TGTGCCAGCAGAGCGGAGGGCCGTGCTGAAGCTTTCTTT
-	TRBV7-6	TRBJ1-4	-	CASSPGQLNEKLFF	TGTGCCAGCAGCCCGGGACAACTCAATGAAAAACTGTTTTTT
-	TRBV3-1/TRBV3-2	TRBJ1-2	-	CASSQGDRGFPGYGYTF	TGTGCCAGCAGCCAAGGGGATAGGGGCTTCCCGGGCTATGGCTACACCTTC
-	TRBV3-1/TRBV3-2	TRBJ2-5	-	CASSQAEETQYF	TGTGCCAGCAGCCAAGCGGAAGAGACCCAGTACTTC
-	TRBV28	TRBJ1-5	few	CASSPIVPNQPQHF	TGTGCCAGCAGCCCCATAGTACCCAATCAGCCCCAGCATTTT
-	TRBV30	TRBJ2-7	-	CAWSVQGYEQYF	TGTGCCTGGAGTGTACAGGGCTACGAGCAGTACTTC
-	TRBV2	TRBJ2-7	-	CASGVTGGVNEQYF	TGTGCCAGCGGAGTAACAGGTGGGGTGAACGAGCAGTACTTC
TRBD1	TRBV29-1	TRBJ1-1	-	CSGDRGNTEAFF	TGCAGCGGCGACAGGGGGAACACTGAAGCTTTCTTT
-	TRBV19	TRBJ1-5	few	CASSTGDQPQHF	TGTGCCAGTAGTACAGGCGATCAGCCCCAGCATTTT
-	TRBV11-2	TRBJ1-2	-	CASSLGVRQANYGYTF	TGTGCCAGCAGCTTAGGGGTGAGGCAAGCTAACTATGGCTACACCTTC
TRBD2	TRBV30	TRBJ2-1	-	CACTPAGGWDEQFF	TGTGCCTGTACACCGGCGGGGGGGTGGGATGAGCAGTTCTTC
-	TRBV4-2	TRBJ1-5	-	CASSQDPGAGGDNQPQHF	TGTGCCAGCAGCCAAGATCCCGGGGCCGGGGGAGACAATCAGCCCCAGCATTTT
-	TRBV2	TRBJ2-7	-	CASTKTGRPTSDEQYF	TGTGCCAGCACCAAAACAGGGAGACCAACCTCCGACGAGCAGTACTTC
-	TRBV30	TRBJ1-3	-	CAWSPSGNTIYF	TGTGCCTGGAGCCCGTCGGGAAACACCATATATTTT
-	TRBV2	TRBJ1-5	-	CASSVDFLRGEPQHF	TGTGCCAGCAGTGTAGACTTTTTACGAGGTGAGCCCCAGCATTTT
TRBD1	TRBV7-3	TRBJ1-1	-	CASSVDRESVAFF	TGTGCCAGCAGCGTCGACAGGGAATCCGTGGCTTTCTTT
TRBD1	TRBV4-1	TRBJ1-2	once	CASSPDREYGYTF	TGCGCCAGCAGCCCGGACAGGGAATATGGCTACACCTTC
TRBD1	TRBV6-5	TRBJ1-2	-	CASSFTTGDYGYTF	TGTGCCAGCAGTTTTACGACAGGGGACTATGGCTACACCTTC
-	TRBV4-3	TRBJ1-1	once	CASSQDRGREAFF	TGCGCCAGCAGCCAAGATAGAGGTAGGGAAGCTTTCTTT
-	TRBV21-1	TRBJ1-2	-	CASSIALNRDRALYTF	TGTGCCAGCAGCATAGCTTTAAACCGGGACAGGGCCCTCTACACCTTC
TRBD1	TRBV5-6	TRBJ2-7	-	CASRLRTGLYEQYF	TGTGCCAGCAGACTGAGGACAGGGCTATACGAGCAGTACTTC
TRBD2	TRBV7-2	TRBJ2-2	-	CASSVLAGADFLNTGELFF	TGTGCCAGCAGCGTCCTAGCGGGGGCCGATTTCTTGAACACCGGGGAGCTGTTTTTT
TRBD2	TRBV5-1	TRBJ2-7	-	CASSPRGTSGGLTYEQYF	TGCGCCAGCAGCCCGCGTGGGACTAGCGGGGGCCTAACCTACGAGCAGTACTTC
-	TRBV7-3	TRBJ1-1	once	CASSLTLQDTEAFF	TGTGCCAGCAGCTTAACGCTACAGGACACTGAAGCTTTCTTT
TRBD1	TRBV5-1	TRBJ2-6	-	CASSYDRGALSGANVLTF	TGCGCCAGCAGCTACGACAGGGGGGCGCTCTCTGGGGCCAACGTCCTGACTTTC
TRBD1	TRBV6-5	TRBJ1-2	once	CASTGDRGGYTF	TGTGCCAGCACCGGTGACAGGGGAGGCTACACCTTC
-	TRBV7-9	TRBJ1-2	-	CASSSGSPPNYGYTF	TGTGCCAGCAGCTCGGGAAGTCCCCCCAACTATGGCTACACCTTC
-	TRBV4-1	TRBJ1-1	-	CASSQGIGMNTEAFF	TGCGCCAGCAGCCAAGGTATCGGGATGAACACTGAAGCTTTCTTT
TRBD1	TRBV6-5	TRBJ2-3	-	CASSTTGGITDTQYF	TGTGCCAGCAGCACCACAGGGGGAATCACAGATACGCAGTATTTT
-	TRBV5-1	TRBJ2-5	once	CASSLEGTLQETQYF	TGCGCCAGCAGCTTGGAGGGGACTCTCCAAGAGACCCAGTACTTC
TRBD1	TRBV18	TRBJ1-3	-	CASSPFQGAGDTIYF	TGTGCCAGCTCACCGTTTCAGGGGGCTGGGGACACCATATATTTT
-	TRBV5-1	TRBJ1-1	once	CASSFGHSNAEAFF	TGCGCCAGCAGCTTTGGACATTCGAACGCTGAAGCTTTCTTT
-	TRBV10-3	TRBJ1-4	-	CAISTTENEKLFF	TGTGCCATCAGTACAACAGAGAATGAAAAACTGTTTTTT
-	TRBV4-2	TRBJ1-2	-	CASSPELLSGYGYTF	TGTGCCAGCAGCCCAGAGCTACTCAGCGGCTATGGCTACACCTTC
TRBD2	TRBV4-1	TRBJ2-7	-	CASSQGTSGGDEQYF	TGCGCCAGCAGCCAGGGGACTAGCGGGGGGGACGAGCAGTACTTC
TRBD1	TRBV16	TRBJ2-7	-	CASSQRDRGKYEQYF	TGTGCCAGCAGCCAACGGGACAGGGGCAAATACGAGCAGTACTTC
-	TRBV5-6	TRBJ2-5	once	CASSLGGGEETQYF	TGTGCCAGCAGCTTGGGTGGGGGCGAAGAGACCCAGTACTTC
TRBD1	TRBV5-4	TRBJ2-7	-	CASSLTTGGEQYF	TGTGCCAGCAGCTTAACAACAGGGGGCGAGCAGTACTTC
TRBD2	TRBV5-6	TRBJ2-5	-	CASRSGVTLHEETQYF	TGTGCCAGCAGGAGCGGGGTAACACTACATGAAGAGACCCAGTACTTC
TRBD1	TRBV24-1	TRBJ1-2	-	CATSDRDRSYGYTF	TGTGCCACCAGTGACAGGGACAGAAGCTATGGCTACACCTTC
-	TRBV7-2	TRBJ1-1	-	CASSFWGLGEAFF	TGTGCCAGCAGCTTTTGGGGGCTTGGTGAAGCTTTCTTT